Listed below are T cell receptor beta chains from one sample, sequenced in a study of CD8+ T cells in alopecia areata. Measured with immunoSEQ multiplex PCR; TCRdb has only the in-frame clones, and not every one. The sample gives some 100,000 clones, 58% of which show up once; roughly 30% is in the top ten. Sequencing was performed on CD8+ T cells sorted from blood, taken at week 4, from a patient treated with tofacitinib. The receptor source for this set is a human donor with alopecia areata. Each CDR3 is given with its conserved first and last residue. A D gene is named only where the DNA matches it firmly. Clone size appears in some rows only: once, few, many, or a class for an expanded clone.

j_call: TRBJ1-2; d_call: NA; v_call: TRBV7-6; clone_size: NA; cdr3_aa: CASSPMGAGEGGYTF; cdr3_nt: TGTGCCAGCAGCCCGATGGGAGCAGGGGAGGGTGGCTACACCTTC
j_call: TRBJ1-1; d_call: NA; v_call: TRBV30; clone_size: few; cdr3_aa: CAWSVGTEAFF; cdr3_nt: TGTGCCTGGAGTGTAGGGACTGAAGCTTTCTTT
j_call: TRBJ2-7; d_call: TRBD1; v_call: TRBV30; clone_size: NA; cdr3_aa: CAWSNVWGQGFEQYF; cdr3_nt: TGTGCCTGGAGTAATGTCTGGGGACAGGGCTTTGAGCAGTACTTC
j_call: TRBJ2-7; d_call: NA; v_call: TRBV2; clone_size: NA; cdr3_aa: CASSLKIDEQYF; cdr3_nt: TGTGCCAGCAGTCTCAAGATTGACGAGCAGTACTTC
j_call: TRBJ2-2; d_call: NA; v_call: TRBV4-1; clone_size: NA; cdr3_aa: CASGWGGNTGELFF; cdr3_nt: TGCGCCAGCGGTTGGGGGGGCAACACCGGGGAGCTGTTTTTT
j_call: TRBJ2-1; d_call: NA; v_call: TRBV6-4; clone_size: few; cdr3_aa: CASSERESSYNEQFF; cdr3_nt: TGTGCCAGCAGTGAACGAGAAAGCTCCTACAATGAGCAGTTCTTC
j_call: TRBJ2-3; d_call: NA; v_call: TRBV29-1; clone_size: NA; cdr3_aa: CSVEVPASTDTQYF; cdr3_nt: TGCAGCGTTGAAGTGCCAGCTAGCACAGATACGCAGTATTTT
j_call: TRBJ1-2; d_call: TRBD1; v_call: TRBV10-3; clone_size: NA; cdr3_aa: CAIRVDRGHGYGYTF; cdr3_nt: TGTGCCATCAGGGTGGACAGGGGGCATGGCTATGGCTACACCTTC
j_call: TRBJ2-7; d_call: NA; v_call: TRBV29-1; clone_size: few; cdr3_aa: CSVVEGFSYEQYF; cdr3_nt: TGCAGCGTTGTGGAGGGATTCTCCTACGAGCAGTACTTC
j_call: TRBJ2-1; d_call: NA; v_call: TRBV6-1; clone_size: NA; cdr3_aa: CASSVLGGGINEQFF; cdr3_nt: TGTGCCAGCAGTGTTCTGGGGGGGGGCATCAATGAGCAGTTCTTC
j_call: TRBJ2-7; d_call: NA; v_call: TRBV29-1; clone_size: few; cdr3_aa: CSVATRSYEQYF; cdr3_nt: TGCAGCGTTGCGACCCGATCCTACGAGCAGTACTTC
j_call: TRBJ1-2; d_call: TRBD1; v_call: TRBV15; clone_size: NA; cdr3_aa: CATSRGVRDRDYGYTF; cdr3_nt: TGTGCCACCAGCAGAGGCGTGAGGGACAGAGACTATGGCTACACCTTC
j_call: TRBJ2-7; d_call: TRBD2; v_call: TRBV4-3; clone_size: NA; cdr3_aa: CASSQDRSGGPAYEQYF; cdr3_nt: TGCGCCAGCAGCCAAGACCGTAGCGGGGGGCCTGCCTACGAGCAGTACTTC
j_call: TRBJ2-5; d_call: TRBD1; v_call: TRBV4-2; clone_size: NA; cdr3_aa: CASNWDSQSETQYF; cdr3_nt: TGTGCCAGCAACTGGGACAGCCAGTCGGAGACCCAGTACTTC
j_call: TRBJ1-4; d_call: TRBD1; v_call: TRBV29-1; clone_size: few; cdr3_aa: CSGGQGEKLFF; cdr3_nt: TGCAGCGGGGGACAGGGTGAAAAACTGTTTTTT
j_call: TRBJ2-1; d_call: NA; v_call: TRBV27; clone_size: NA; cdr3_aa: CASIGGYYNEQFF; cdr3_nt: TGTGCCAGCATTGGGGGTTATTACAATGAGCAGTTCTTC
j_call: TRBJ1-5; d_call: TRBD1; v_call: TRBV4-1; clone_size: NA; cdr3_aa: CASSQDTGTDQPQHF; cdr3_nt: TGCGCCAGCAGCCAAGATACCGGGACAGATCAGCCCCAGCATTTT